The table lists the clone carrying this T cell receptor beta chain with many counts. TCRdb re-called the RT-PCR reads with MiXCR, one entry per CDR3 protein. The table shows roughly 540,000 distinct CDR3 sequences, with around 21% occurring only once. The record originates from a study of response to subunit inactivated influenza vaccine. V lost 3 bases and J lost 0, with 2 bases in between. CDR1 and CDR2 from the germline V gene are DFQATT and SNEGSKA (reference sequence). The CDR3 sequence is 11 residues long. A further study also used this sample, focusing on T cells expressing NK-cell markers. That publication notes: TCR beta cDNA was generated via 5'RACE template switching incorporating UMIs. Out of eight donors sequenced, seven tested HCMV-seropositive and the remaining one seronegative. The use of an anti-gamma-delta TCR antibody, which was added in several experiments, restricted sorting to T cells expressing alpha-beta TCR. One observes that, in four donors, these clonotypes were also the leading ones within the CD3+CD56-NKG2C+ fraction.

This receptor was taken from a man between 50 and 59 years old who received an inactivated influenza vaccine. The V call is TRBV20-1, the J call TRBJ1-1; D unresolved. The sequences come from CD4+ T cells sorted from PBMCs, collected 11 to 12 days after vaccination. CDR3 sequence (DNA): TGCAGTGCTAGGCTGAACACTGAAGCTTTCTTT. This gives the protein CSARLNTEAFF.